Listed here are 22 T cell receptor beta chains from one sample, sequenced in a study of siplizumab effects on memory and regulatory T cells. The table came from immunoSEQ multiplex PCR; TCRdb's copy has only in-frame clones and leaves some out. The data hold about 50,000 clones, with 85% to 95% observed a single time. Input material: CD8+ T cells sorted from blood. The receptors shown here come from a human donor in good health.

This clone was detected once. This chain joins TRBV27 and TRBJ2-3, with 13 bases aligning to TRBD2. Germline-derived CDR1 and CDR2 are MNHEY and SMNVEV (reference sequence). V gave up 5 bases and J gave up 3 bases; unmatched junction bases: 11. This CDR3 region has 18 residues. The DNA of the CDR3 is TGTGCCAGCAGTCTCGGGACTAGCGGGGAATTGTGGACAGATACGCAGTATTTT. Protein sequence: CASSLGTSGELWTDTQYF.

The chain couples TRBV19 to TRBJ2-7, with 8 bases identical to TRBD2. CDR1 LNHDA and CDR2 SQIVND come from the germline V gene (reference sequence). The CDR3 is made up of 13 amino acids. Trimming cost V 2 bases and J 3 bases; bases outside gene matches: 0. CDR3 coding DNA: TGTGCCAGTAGTATAACTAGCGGCTACGAGCAGTACTTC. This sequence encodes CASSITSGYEQYF. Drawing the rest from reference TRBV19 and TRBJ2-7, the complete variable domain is DGGITQSPKYLFRKEGQNVTLSCEQNLNHDAMYWYRQDPGQGLRLIYYSQIVNDFQKGDIAEGYSVSREKKESFPLTVTSAQKNPTAFYLCASSITSGYEQYFGPGTRLTVT.

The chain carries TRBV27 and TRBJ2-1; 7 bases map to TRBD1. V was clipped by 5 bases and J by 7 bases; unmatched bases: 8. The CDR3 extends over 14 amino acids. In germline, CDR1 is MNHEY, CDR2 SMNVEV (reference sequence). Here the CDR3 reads CASSIRDSRNEQFF. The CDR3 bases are TGTGCCAGCAGTATCCGGGACAGTCGAAATGAGCAGTTCTTC.

The CDR3: CASSLKGNYEQYF. In DNA, the CDR3 is TGTGCCAGCAGCCTCAAGGGCAACTACGAGCAGTACTTC. The chain has TRBV7-6 and TRBJ2-7; no definite D call. The CDR3 runs 13 residues. CDR1 and CDR2 (germline): SGHVS, FNYEAQ. The V gene lost 5 bases and the J gene lost 3 bases, with 11 bases spanning the gap.

CDR3 sequence (DNA): TGTGCCACCAGCAGAGATGGGGGGTCCCCCTACGAGCAGTACTTC. It encodes CATSRDGGSPYEQYF. The gene calls are TRBV15 and TRBJ2-7, with a tentative D call TRBD2 (6 bases). This CDR3 is 15 amino acids long. V gave up 0 bases and J gave up 2 bases, with 11 bases separating them. CDR1 is LNHNV, CDR2 YYDKDF, per germline (reference sequence).

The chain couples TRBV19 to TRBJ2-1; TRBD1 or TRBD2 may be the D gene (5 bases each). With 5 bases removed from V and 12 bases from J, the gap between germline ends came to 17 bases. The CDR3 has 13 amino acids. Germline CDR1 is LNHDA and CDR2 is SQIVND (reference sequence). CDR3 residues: CASSLGDQPPQFF. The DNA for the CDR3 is TGTGCCAGTAGTCTGGGGGACCAACCACCGCAGTTCTTC.

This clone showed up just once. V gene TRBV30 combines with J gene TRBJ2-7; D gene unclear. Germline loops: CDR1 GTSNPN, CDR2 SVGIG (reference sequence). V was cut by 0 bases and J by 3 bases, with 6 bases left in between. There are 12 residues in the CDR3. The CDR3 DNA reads TGTGCCTGGAGTGTACCGCACTACGAGCAGTACTTC. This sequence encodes CAWSVPHYEQYF.

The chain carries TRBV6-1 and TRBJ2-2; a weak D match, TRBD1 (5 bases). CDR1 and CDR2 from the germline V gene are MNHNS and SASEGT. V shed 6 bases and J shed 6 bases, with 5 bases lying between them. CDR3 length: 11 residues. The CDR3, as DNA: TGTGCCAGCAGAGGGGCCGGGGAGCTGTTTTTT. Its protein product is CASRGAGELFF.

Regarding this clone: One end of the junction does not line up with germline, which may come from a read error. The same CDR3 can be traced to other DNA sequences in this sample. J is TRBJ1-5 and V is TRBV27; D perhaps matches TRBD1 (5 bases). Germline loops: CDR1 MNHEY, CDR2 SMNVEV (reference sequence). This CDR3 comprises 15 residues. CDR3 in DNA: TGTGCCAGCAGTTTATTTGGGGGTAGCGATCAGCCCCAGCATTTT. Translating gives CASSLFGGSDQPQHF.

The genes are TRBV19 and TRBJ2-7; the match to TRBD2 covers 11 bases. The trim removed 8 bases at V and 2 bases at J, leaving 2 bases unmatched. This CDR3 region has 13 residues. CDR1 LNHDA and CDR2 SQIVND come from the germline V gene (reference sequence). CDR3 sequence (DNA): TGTGCCAGTCGACTAGCGGGAACCTACGAGCAGTACTTC. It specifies CASRLAGTYEQYF. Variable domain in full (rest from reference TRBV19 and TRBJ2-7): DGGITQSPKYLFRKEGQNVTLSCEQNLNHDAMYWYRQDPGQGLRLIYYSQIVNDFQKGDIAEGYSVSREKKESFPLTVTSAQKNPTAFYLCASRLAGTYEQYFGPGTRLTVT.

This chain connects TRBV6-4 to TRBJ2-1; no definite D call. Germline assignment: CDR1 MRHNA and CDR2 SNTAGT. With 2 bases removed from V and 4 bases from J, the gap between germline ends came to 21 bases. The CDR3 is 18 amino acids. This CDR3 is CASSDPIPHPNVYNEQFF. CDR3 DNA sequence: TGTGCCAGCAGTGACCCCATCCCCCACCCGAACGTATACAATGAGCAGTTCTTC.

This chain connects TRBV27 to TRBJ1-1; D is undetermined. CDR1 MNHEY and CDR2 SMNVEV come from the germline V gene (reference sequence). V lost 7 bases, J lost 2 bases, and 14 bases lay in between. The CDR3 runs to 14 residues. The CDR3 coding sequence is TGTGCCAGCAATTTTCTGACGCAAAACACTGAAGCTTTCTTT. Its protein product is CASNFLTQNTEAFF.

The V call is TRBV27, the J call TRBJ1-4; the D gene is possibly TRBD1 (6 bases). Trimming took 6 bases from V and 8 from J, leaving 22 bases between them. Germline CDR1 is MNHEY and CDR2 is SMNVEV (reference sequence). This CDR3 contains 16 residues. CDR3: CASSAGRGKWTEKLFF. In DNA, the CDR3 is TGTGCCAGCAGCGCCGGGAGGGGGAAGTGGACGGAAAAACTGTTTTTT.

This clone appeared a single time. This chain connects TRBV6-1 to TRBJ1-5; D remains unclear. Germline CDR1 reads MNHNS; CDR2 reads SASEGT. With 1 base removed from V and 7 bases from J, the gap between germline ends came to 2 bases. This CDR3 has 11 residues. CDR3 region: CASSEGQPQHF. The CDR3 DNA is TGTGCCAGCAGTGAAGGACAGCCCCAGCATTTT.

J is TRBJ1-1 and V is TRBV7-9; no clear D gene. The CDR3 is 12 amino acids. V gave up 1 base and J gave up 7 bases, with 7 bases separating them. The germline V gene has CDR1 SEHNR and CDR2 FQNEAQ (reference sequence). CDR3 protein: CASSLGQIEAFF. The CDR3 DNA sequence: TGTGCCAGCAGCTTAGGTCAGATTGAAGCTTTCTTT.

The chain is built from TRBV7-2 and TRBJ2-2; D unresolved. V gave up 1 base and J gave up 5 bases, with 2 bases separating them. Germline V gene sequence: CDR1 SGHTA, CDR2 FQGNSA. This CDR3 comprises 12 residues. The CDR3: CASSLVTGELFF. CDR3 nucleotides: TGTGCCAGCAGCTTAGTTACCGGGGAGCTGTTTTTT.

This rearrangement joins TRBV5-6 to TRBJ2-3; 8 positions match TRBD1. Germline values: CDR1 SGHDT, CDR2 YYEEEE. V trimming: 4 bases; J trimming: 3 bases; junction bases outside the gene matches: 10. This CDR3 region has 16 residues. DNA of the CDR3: TGTGCCAGCAGCCCCCCAATCAGGGGGCTGACAGATACGCAGTATTTT. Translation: CASSPPIRGLTDTQYF. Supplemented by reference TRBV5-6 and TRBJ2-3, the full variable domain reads DAGVTQSPTHLIKTRGQQVTLRCSPKSGHDTVSWYQQALGQGPQFIFQYYEEEERQRGNFPDRFSGHQFPNYSSELNVNALLLGDSALYLCASSPPIRGLTDTQYFGPGTRLTVL.

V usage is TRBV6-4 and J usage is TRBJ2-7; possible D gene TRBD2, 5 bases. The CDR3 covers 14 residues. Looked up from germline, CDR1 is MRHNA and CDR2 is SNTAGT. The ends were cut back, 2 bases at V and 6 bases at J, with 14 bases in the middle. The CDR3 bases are TGTGCCAGCAGTGACCTTCTAGCAATCCGCGAGCAGTACTTC. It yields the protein CASSDLLAIREQYF.

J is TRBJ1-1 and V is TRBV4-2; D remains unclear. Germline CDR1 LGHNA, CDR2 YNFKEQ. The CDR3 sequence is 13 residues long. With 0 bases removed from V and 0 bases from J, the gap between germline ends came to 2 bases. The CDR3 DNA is TGTGCCAGCAGCCAAGAAATGAACACTGAAGCTTTCTTT. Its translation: CASSQEMNTEAFF.

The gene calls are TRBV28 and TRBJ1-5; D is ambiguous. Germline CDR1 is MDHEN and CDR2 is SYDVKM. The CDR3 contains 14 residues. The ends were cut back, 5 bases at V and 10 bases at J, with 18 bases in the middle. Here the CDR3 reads CASSQPGLGVPQHF. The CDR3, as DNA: TGTGCCAGCAGTCAACCAGGCCTGGGTGTTCCCCAGCATTTT.

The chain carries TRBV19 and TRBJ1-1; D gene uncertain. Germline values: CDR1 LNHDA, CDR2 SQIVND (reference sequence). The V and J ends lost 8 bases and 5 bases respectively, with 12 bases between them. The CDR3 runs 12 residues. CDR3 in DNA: TGTGCCAGTTTAGGGCTGGATACTGAAGCTTTCTTT. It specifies CASLGLDTEAFF.

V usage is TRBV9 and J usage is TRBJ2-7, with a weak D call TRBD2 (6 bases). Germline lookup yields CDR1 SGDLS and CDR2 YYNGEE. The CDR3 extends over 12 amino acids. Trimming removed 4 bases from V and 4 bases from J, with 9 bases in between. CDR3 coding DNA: TGTGCCAGCAGCAGGAGGGGATACGAGCAGTACTTC. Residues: CASSRRGYEQYF.